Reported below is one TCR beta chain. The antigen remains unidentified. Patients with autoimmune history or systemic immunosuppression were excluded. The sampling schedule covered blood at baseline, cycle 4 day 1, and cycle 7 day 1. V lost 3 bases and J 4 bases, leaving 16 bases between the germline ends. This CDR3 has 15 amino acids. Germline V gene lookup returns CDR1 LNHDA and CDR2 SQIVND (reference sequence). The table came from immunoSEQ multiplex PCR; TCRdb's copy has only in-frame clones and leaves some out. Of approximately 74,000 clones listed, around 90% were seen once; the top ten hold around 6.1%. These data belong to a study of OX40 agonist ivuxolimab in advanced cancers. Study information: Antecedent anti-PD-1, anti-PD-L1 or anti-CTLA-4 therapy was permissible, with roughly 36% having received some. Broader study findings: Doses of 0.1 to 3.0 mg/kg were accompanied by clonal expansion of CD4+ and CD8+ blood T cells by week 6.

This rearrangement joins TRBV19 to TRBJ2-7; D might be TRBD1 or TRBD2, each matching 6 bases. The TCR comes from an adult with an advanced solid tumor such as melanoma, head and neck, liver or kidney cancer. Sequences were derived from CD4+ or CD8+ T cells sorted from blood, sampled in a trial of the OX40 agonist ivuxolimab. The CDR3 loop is CASSMTGLAGYEQYF. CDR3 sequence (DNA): TGTGCCAGTAGTATGACAGGCCTCGCGGGATACGAGCAGTACTTC.